This TCR beta chain was sequenced in a study of blood T cell repertoires in COVID-19. The germline V gene has CDR1 SGHRS and CDR2 YFSETQ. This CDR3 spans 13 amino acids. V lost 5 bases and J lost 3; bases outside the gene matches: 2. As originally analysed: Estimates of nucleated cell counts were drawn from the amplification of reference gene primers. Clones were read by immunoSEQ multiplex PCR, and TCRdb kept only the in-frame ones, dropping some. The DNA gave D and trimming, while V, J and clone size come from that table. The data show around 140,000 clones, over 80% seen once. The sequenced material came from peripheral blood. V usage is TRBV5-1 and J usage is TRBJ1-2, with 9 nucleotides matching TRBD1. The TCR comes from a man aged 45 to 65 with active COVID-19. The CDR3 DNA follows: TGCGCCAGCAGGGACAGGGGATACTATGGCTACACCTTC. This sequence encodes CASRDRGYYGYTF.